The 16 T cell receptor beta chains presented below share a single source sample, sequenced in a study of T cells in Graves' hyperthyroidism and ophthalmopathy. TCR beta CDR3 sequences were amplified from RNA transcripts. With the HTBI primer set, the TCR CDR3 went through a first round of RT-PCR. TCRdb passed the multiplex PCR reads through MiXCR, listing each CDR3 protein once. The table lists roughly 740,000 distinct CDR3 sequences, over 15% of them singletons, with around 7.7% in the top ten. Sequenced material: blood. These receptor sequences come from a man younger than 35 with Graves' hyperthyroidism.

This clonotype was observed at least ten times. This chain connects TRBV30 to TRBJ1-1; 10 nucleotides line up with TRBD1. V gave up 3 bases and J gave up 4 bases; unmatched junction bases: 2. The CDR3 loop spans 13 amino acids. Per germline, CDR1 GTSNPN and CDR2 SVGIG (reference sequence). The CDR3 DNA sequence: TGTGCCTGGAGCCGGGACAGGGGCACTGAAGCTTTCTTT. It encodes CAWSRDRGTEAFF. The full variable domain, its missing parts supplied by reference TRBV30 and TRBJ1-1, is SQTIHQWPATLVQPVGSPLSLECTVEGTSNPNLYWYRQAAGRGLQLLFYSVGIGQISSEVPQNLSASRPQDRQFILSSKKLLLSDSGFYLCAWSRDRGTEAFFGQGTRLTVV.

The V call is TRBV11-2, the J call TRBJ1-3; D is ambiguous. Trimming stripped 5 bases from V and 0 bases from J, with 11 bases between. The CDR3 sequence is 15 residues long. CDR1 and CDR2 (germline): SGHAT, FQNNGV. As DNA, the CDR3 is TGTGCCAGCAGCCCTCAGATTACCTCTGGAAACACCATATATTTT. This encodes CASSPQITSGNTIYF.

This clonotype showed up just a few times. The chain is built from TRBV7-2 and TRBJ2-7, with D uncertain. This CDR3 spans 15 amino acids. CDR1 SGHTA and CDR2 FQGNSA come from the germline V gene. V lost 3 bases and J lost 6, with 18 bases in between. Written as DNA, the CDR3 is TGTGCCAGCAGCTTTCCGGGCCCCCCCCGGCTCGAGCAGTACTTC. It encodes CASSFPGPPRLEQYF.

At least ten counts were recorded for this clonotype. This sequence joins TRBV20-1 and TRBJ2-5, with D possibly called TRBD1 or TRBD2 (5 bases each). Trimming shortened V by 2 bases and J by 7 bases, and 14 bases separated the two germline ends. The CDR3 contains 13 residues. Germline CDR1 DFQATT, CDR2 SNEGSKA (reference sequence). The DNA for the CDR3 is TGCAGTGCTAGACAGGGTGGAGGTGGGACCCAGTACTTC. Its translation: CSARQGGGGTQYF.

The rearrangement links TRBV5-1 to TRBJ1-5, with 8 bases aligning to TRBD1. The germline V gene encodes CDR1 SGHRS and CDR2 YFSETQ. The V gene end was trimmed by 0 bases and the J gene end by 4 bases; junction bases not matched to a gene: 9. The CDR3 loop spans 17 amino acids. The CDR3, as DNA: TGCGCCAGCAGCTTGGGGACAGGGTCCCCGACGAATCAGCCCCAGCATTTT. Residues: CASSLGTGSPTNQPQHF.

This clonotype was observed a few times. This chain links TRBV7-4 with TRBJ2-1, with 12 bases matching TRBD2. The CDR3 is 16 amino acids. With V trimmed by 3 bases and J by 7 bases, 7 bases remained unmatched. Germline CDR1 and CDR2: SGHVT and SQSDAQ. The CDR3 coding sequence is TGTGCCAGCAGCTTGTCTAGCGGGGGGGACCAAAATGAGCAGTTCTTC. This translates into CASSLSSGGDQNEQFF.

This clonotype showed up many times. The CDR3, as DNA: TGTGCCAGCAGCCAGCTAGCGTCAATCTCCAAGGAGCAGTTCTTC. Protein product: CASSQLASISKEQFF. The chain uses TRBV6-2 or TRBV6-3 and TRBJ2-1; D is possibly TRBD2 (6 bases). The CDR3 is 15 amino acids. Trimming removed 6 bases at V and 10 bases at J, with 22 bases between. CDR1 and CDR2 from the germline V gene are MNHEY and SVGEGT.

Many counts were recorded for this clonotype. The chain combines TRBV28 with TRBJ2-3; D may be TRBD2 (5 bases). Germline loops: CDR1 MDHEN, CDR2 SYDVKM. The V and J ends lost 4 bases and 1 base respectively, with 15 bases between them. This CDR3 spans 16 amino acids. Here the CDR3 DNA reads TGTGCCAGCAGTTCCCTATCAGGTAGCGGCACAGATACGCAGTATTTT. Encoded protein: CASSSLSGSGTDTQYF.

This clonotype was seen only a few times. V usage is TRBV4-1 and J usage is TRBJ1-1; D is possibly TRBD1 (6 bases). Trimming cost V 3 bases and J 4 bases, with 15 bases left between them. This CDR3 region has 15 residues. Germline values: CDR1 MGHRA, CDR2 YSYEKL. This chain's CDR3 is CASSQEQGRVTEAFF. The CDR3 DNA reads as TGCGCCAGCAGCCAGGAACAGGGAAGGGTCACTGAAGCTTTCTTT.

The V gene is TRBV4-1, the J gene TRBJ2-5; D not certain. V was clipped by 0 bases and J by 4 bases, with 15 bases between them. Germline CDR1 reads MGHRA; CDR2 reads YSYEKL. This CDR3 contains 16 residues. The CDR3 nucleotides are TGCGCCAGCAGCCAAGATTCGGCTGGCCGGCGAGAGACCCAGTACTTC. As protein: CASSQDSAGRRETQYF.

The chain couples TRBV2 to TRBJ2-2, with 9 bases matching TRBD1. J gave up 6 bases and V 6 bases, and 8 bases lay outside the gene matches. CDR3 length: 15 amino acids. In germline, CDR1 is SNHLY, CDR2 FYNNEI. CDR3 DNA sequence: TGTGCCAGCAGGAAGGGACAGGGCAGGGCCGGGGAGCTGTTTTTT. Translating it yields CASRKGQGRAGELFF.

The chain uses TRBV24-1 and TRBJ2-1; perhaps TRBD1 as D (6 bases). CDR1 is KGHDR and CDR2 is SFDVKD in the germline V gene. Trimming shortened V by 4 bases and J by 1 base, and 10 bases separated the two germline ends. The CDR3 contains 15 residues. The CDR3 sequence: CATSERRGSYNEQFF. The CDR3 region has the DNA TGTGCCACCAGTGAACGCAGGGGATCCTACAATGAGCAGTTCTTC.

This clonotype was detected a few times. A junction end diverges from the germline sequence, so it may reflect a read error. The V gene is TRBV24-1, the J gene TRBJ2-2; D unresolved. The CDR3 sequence is 13 residues long. Germline CDR1 KGHDR, CDR2 SFDVKD. CDR3 nucleotide sequence: TGCGGCTCCCGTCAGCCGAACACCGGGGAGCTGTTTTTT. Its translation: CGSRQPNTGELFF.

The chain carries TRBV3-1 and TRBJ1-4; D ambiguous. Germline CDR1 LGHDT, CDR2 YNNKEL (reference sequence). The CDR3 runs 15 residues. Trimming removed 7 bases from V and 8 bases from J, with 20 bases in between. The CDR3 reads CASTHGGLAEEKLFF. In DNA, the CDR3 is TGTGCCAGCACTCATGGTGGCCTTGCGGAGGAAAAACTGTTTTTT.

A few counts support this clonotype. CDR3 nucleotide sequence: TGTGCCTGGAGTGTCAATAGCAATCAGCCCCAGCATTTT. Residues: CAWSVNSNQPQHF. J is TRBJ1-5 and V is TRBV30; D unresolved. V dropped 0 bases and J dropped 0 bases, with 3 bases sitting between them. The CDR3 sequence is 13 residues long. CDR1 and CDR2 from the germline V gene are GTSNPN and SVGIG (reference sequence).

This clonotype was counted many times. In DNA, the CDR3 is TGTGCTAGTGCCCTAGCGGTCCAAGAGACCCAGTACTTC. This sequence encodes CASALAVQETQYF. The rearrangement links TRBV12-5 to TRBJ2-5, with TRBD2 matching over 7 bases. The V and J ends lost 7 bases and 1 base, in that order; junction bases with no gene match: 3. CDR1 and CDR2 (germline): LGHNT, FRNRAP. The CDR3 is 13 amino acids.